The TCR beta chain described here comes from a study of T cell changes during pregnancy in multiple sclerosis (dated by TCRdb to between 2018 and 2021). For the wider study: Changes in the T cell repertoire over the course of pregnancy were examined in this study in women with multiple sclerosis.

The CDR3 runs 15 residues from the cysteine to the phenylalanine. The only DNA kept is the CDR3, 45 bases in frame from the first base. The V end loses 2 bases and the J end loses 1 base, and a stretch of 11 bases separates them. Sequences MNHEY (CDR1) and SVGAGI (CDR2) are obtained from the germline V gene. A note on this clone: Its antigen is not yet known. Base qualities are not provided; no much larger clone lies one nucleotide away.

Receptor amplification or capture employed the immunoSEQ multiplex PCR assay. TCRdb's version of the immuneACCESS table is confined to in-frame rearrangements and falls short of the full clone set. An unresolved V gene accounts for under half of the shortfall where checked; the remainder is of unknown origin. The sample table records tens of thousands of clones; roughly 89% of these occur just once. Clones ranked in the top ten supply roughly 0.61% of the sample. Sequenced material: CD4+ T cells from peripheral blood mononuclear cells, taken in the first trimester of pregnancy. The receptor was derived from a female donor with multiple sclerosis, enrolled in a pregnancy study. The chain uses TRBV6-5 and TRBJ1-1; possibly the D gene is TRBD1, per 5 matching bases. The encoded CDR3 is CASSYGGIRNTEAFF. The DNA sequence reads TGTGCCAGCAGTTACGGGGGGATTAGGAACACTGAAGCTTTCTTT.